This T cell receptor (beta chain) derives from a study of radiation and T cells in renal cell carcinoma. Documented time point: baseline pretreatment blood. Treatment noted: 15 Gy SBRT to primary tumor, nephrectomy 4 weeks later. Serial blood draws occurred at baseline and 2 and 4 weeks post-SBRT. Assay used: immunoSEQ multiplex PCR; TCRdb lists only in-frame clones, some missing. The sample yields 85,000 to 100,000 clones, around 88% seen once. Findings and caveats of the study: Baseline intratumoral clonotype presence is unknown without pretreatment biopsies.

As concerns this clone: Its antigen is undetermined.

Trimming shortened V by 3 bases and J by 0 bases, and 10 bases separated the two germline ends. Per the germline V gene, CDR1 is SEHNR and CDR2 is FQNEAQ (reference sequence). CDR3 length: 15 residues. Source: blood, taken from a patient whose treatment included radiotherapy and nephrectomy. The sequence was collected from a man aged 50 or older with renal cell carcinoma. This chain links TRBV7-9 with TRBJ2-3; D is uncertain. The CDR3 here is CASSFLTGSTDTQYF. CDR3 sequence (DNA): TGTGCCAGCAGCTTCCTTACCGGTAGCACAGATACGCAGTATTTT.